A selection of T cell receptor beta chains follows, all from one sample in a study of T cell changes during pregnancy in multiple sclerosis. Clones were sequenced by immunoSEQ multiplex PCR, and TCRdb holds only the in-frame ones, with some missing. Seen here are tens of thousands of clones, roughly 89% observed once, and the top ten hold about 0.51%. Sequenced here: CD4+ T cells from peripheral blood mononuclear cells, sampled in the second trimester of pregnancy. The receptor set was obtained from a female donor with multiple sclerosis, enrolled in a pregnancy study. The CDR3 runs from the conserved cysteine through the conserved F or W. Each record gives: D gene, J gene, clone size, V gene, CDR3 DNA, CDR3 protein. The D gene is left open where the match is weak. The size field is filled for only some rows; it gives once, few, many or a size class.

-,TRBJ2-7,-,TRBV21-1,TGTGCCAGCAACCCCCAGACTAGCGGGAAGACCTACGAGCAGTACTTC,CASNPQTSGKTYEQYF
TRBD1,TRBJ1-3,-,TRBV7-9,TGTGCCAGCAGCTTAGGTCTCACCAGGGACAGGGTAGAAGGAAACACCATATATTTT,CASSLGLTRDRVEGNTIYF
TRBD1,TRBJ1-4,-,TRBV13,TGTGCCAGTAGGCACGGGACAGGGGAGGAAAAACTGTTTTTT,CASRHGTGEEKLFF
TRBD2,TRBJ2-5,-,TRBV6-5,TGTGCCAGCAGTTACGACCTAGCGGGAGTAGAGACCCAGTACTTC,CASSYDLAGVETQYF
TRBD1,TRBJ2-3,-,TRBV29-1,TGCAGCGTTGCCCAGGACAGGGCAGGAGATACGCAGTATTTT,CSVAQDRAGDTQYF
TRBD1,TRBJ1-2,-,TRBV7-2,TGTGCCAGCAGCCGGGACAGGATCTATGGCTACACCTTC,CASSRDRIYGYTF
-,TRBJ1-5,few,TRBV7-9,TGTGCCAGCAGCTTAGTATCGGGGAGCGGCAATCAGCCCCAGCATTTT,CASSLVSGSGNQPQHF
-,TRBJ1-1,-,TRBV11-1,TGTGCCAGCAGCTTAGGAGGTGCCCAAGCTTTCTTT,CASSLGGAQAFF
-,TRBJ2-1,-,TRBV6-1,TGTGCCAGCAGTGACAGGAGGGGCCCTGAGCAGTTCTTC,CASSDRRGPEQFF
TRBD1,TRBJ1-2,-,TRBV7-2,TGTGCCAGCAGCCAACGGACAGGGGCTAACTATGGCTACACCTTC,CASSQRTGANYGYTF
-,TRBJ1-3,-,TRBV12-5,TGTGCTAGTGGTCTCCGTCAGAGGGCAATGGGGACCATATATTTT,CASGLRQRAMGTIYF
-,TRBJ2-2,-,TRBV29-1,TGCAGCGTTAAAGGACCGGGATTGAACACCGGGGAGCTGTTTTTT,CSVKGPGLNTGELFF
-,TRBJ2-4,-,TRBV27,TGTGCCAGCAGTTTAGGTGGAGCACTAGCCAAAAACATTCAGTACTTC,CASSLGGALAKNIQYF
-,TRBJ2-1,-,TRBV2,TGTGCCAGCGGCATAGGGGCCAGCAATGAGCAGTTCTTC,CASGIGASNEQFF
-,TRBJ1-2,-,TRBV19,TGTGCCAGTACAATGTGGACTTCGAGAAACTATGGCTACACCTTC,CASTMWTSRNYGYTF
-,TRBJ2-7,-,TRBV5-1,TGCGCCAGCAGCGCCACAGGTCGCTGGGAGCAGTACTTC,CASSATGRWEQYF
TRBD2,TRBJ2-1,-,TRBV9,TGTGCCAGCAGCGACCTACTAGCGGCCTCAAATGAGCAGTTCTTC,CASSDLLAASNEQFF
-,TRBJ2-1,-,TRBV4-1,TGCGCCAGCAGCCAAGCGCTTTCTTTAGCGGAGGGGATTGGGCAGTTCTTC,CASSQALSLAEGIGQFF
-,TRBJ2-7,-,TRBV28,TGTGCCAGCAGGGGTCTTTATTCGCGGGTTGCCTACGAGCAGTACTTC,CASRGLYSRVAYEQYF
-,TRBJ2-7,-,TRBV2,TGTGCCAGCAGTGAAATAATAGGAGCAGTCGAGCAGTACTTC,CASSEIIGAVEQYF
-,TRBJ1-2,-,TRBV4-2,TGTGCCAGCAGCCAAGTGAAGACAGCGCTCTATGGCTACACCTTC,CASSQVKTALYGYTF
-,TRBJ2-3,-,TRBV7-2,TGTGCCAGCAGCCCCTTCGCAGATACGCAGTATTTT,CASSPFADTQYF
TRBD1,TRBJ1-1,-,TRBV18,TGTGCCAGCTCACTCGGACAGGGGGCGATGAACACTGAAGCTTTCTTT,CASSLGQGAMNTEAFF
TRBD1,TRBJ2-7,-,TRBV14,TGTGCCAGCAGCCAAGATAGAGGACAGGGTTCCTACGAGCAGTACTTC,CASSQDRGQGSYEQYF
-,TRBJ2-1,once,TRBV10-1,TGCGCCAGCAGTGAGGTGGGGCTCTCCTACAATGAGCAGTTCTTC,CASSEVGLSYNEQFF
TRBD2,TRBJ2-7,-,TRBV4-1,TGCGCCAGCAGCCAAGAACCTTCTAGCGGGGGCACCTACGAGCAGTACTTC,CASSQEPSSGGTYEQYF
-,TRBJ2-3,-,TRBV7-9,TGTGCCAGCAGCTCCTCGCAAGGCGGGAAGAGGGATACGCAGTATTTT,CASSSSQGGKRDTQYF
TRBD2,TRBJ2-2,-,TRBV19,TGTGCCAGTACTGGGACTAGAAACACCGGGGAGCTGTTTTTT,CASTGTRNTGELFF
TRBD1,TRBJ2-2,-,TRBV5-1,TGCGCCAGCAGCTTGGGCGGACAGGGAATGCGGGAGCTGTTTTTT,CASSLGGQGMRELFF